Listed below are T cell receptor beta chains from one sample, sequenced in a study of immune evolution from preneoplasia to lung adenocarcinoma. The table came from immunoSEQ multiplex PCR; TCRdb's copy has only in-frame clones and leaves some out. The repertoire includes under 6,500 clones, roughly four fifths of them detected once, and 6% to 9% sits in the top ten. Sequenced material: FFPE minimally invasive lung adenocarcinoma tissue. The receptors shown here come from a person aged 60-79 years with lung adenocarcinoma. CDR3s include the opening cysteine and the closing phenylalanine or tryptophan. Part of the rows lack a size; the others show once, few, many or a class for expanded clones.

j_call	clone_size	v_call	cdr3_aa
TRBJ1-1	-	TRBV5-1	CASSLGGMNTEAFF
TRBJ2-7	-	TRBV9	CASSPRDRVYEQYF
TRBJ2-1	-	TRBV11-2	CASSLALAGGFEQFF
TRBJ1-4	-	TRBV7-2	CASSLAATGVVEKLFF
TRBJ2-2	few	TRBV11-2	CASSFVANVPGELFF
TRBJ2-1	-	TRBV6-5	CASSYSGGSPYNEQFF
TRBJ2-6	-	TRBV28	CASSLKGTGANVLTF
TRBJ2-7	-	TRBV5-5	CASSLYVGTYEQYF
TRBJ2-1	few	TRBV7-2	CASSLADVSEQFF
TRBJ2-3	-	TRBV27	CASSSGTSGRSVGDTQYF
TRBJ2-7	-	TRBV28	CASRDRLTPEQYF
TRBJ2-1	-	TRBV30	CAWSPPRTSGYNEQFF
TRBJ1-2	-	TRBV19	CASSMGGGQGPADGYTF
TRBJ2-2	-	TRBV6-5	CASTQENTGELFF
TRBJ2-7	few	TRBV18	CASSPGPSSYEQYF
TRBJ2-3	-	TRBV5-4	CASSLAGDTQYF
TRBJ2-7	-	TRBV7-8	CASRDPGAGGQEQYF
TRBJ1-5	-	TRBV7-8	CASSNHITGGNQPQHF
TRBJ2-7	-	TRBV5-4	CASSLTGGRYEQYF
TRBJ2-5	-	TRBV5-4	CASSLGEGLAGEKTQYF
TRBJ1-1	-	TRBV28	CASRNFETGTAAFF
TRBJ2-1	few	TRBV5-1	CASSLTGGTANNEQFF
TRBJ1-5	-	TRBV7-8	CASSLAQDRGSQPQHF
TRBJ1-1	-	TRBV11-2	CASSPPPGMNTEAFF
TRBJ1-1	-	TRBV6-5	CASSFRENTEAFF
TRBJ2-5	-	TRBV29-1	CSASDRFQETQYF
TRBJ2-1	once	TRBV7-3	CASSLGRGGFNEQFF
TRBJ2-5	-	TRBV15	CATSRDREETQYF
TRBJ2-7	-	TRBV7-9	CASSLGLADYEQYF
TRBJ2-1	-	TRBV28	CASSSTGTTSYNEQFF
TRBJ1-3	-	TRBV9	CASSVGQPGNTIYF
TRBJ1-1	-	TRBV29-1	CSVEEGPNNTEAFF
TRBJ2-3	-	TRBV29-1	CSVDGRTGDPDTQYF
TRBJ2-7	-	TRBV7-8	CASTLLAAKSGEQYF
TRBJ2-2	-	TRBV7-8	CASSSVAGPVTGELFF
TRBJ2-5	-	TRBV29-1	CSVGQGGWEGAQYF
TRBJ2-7	once	TRBV28	CASGTVGTGGYEQYF
TRBJ2-3	-	TRBV4-2	CASSQGEGTTDTQYF
TRBJ1-1	-	TRBV2	CASRRDTEAFF
TRBJ2-1	-	TRBV6-1	CASSDWGEEVWNEQFF
TRBJ2-5	few	TRBV6-5	CASSLQGAGETQYF
TRBJ2-3	-	TRBV4-1	CASSQEPTSGFSGPTDTQYF
TRBJ1-2	few	TRBV7-9	CASSLATGSGYTF
TRBJ2-5	-	TRBV30	CAWSTGRETQYF
TRBJ2-5	-	TRBV6-1	CASSEVHTTQYF
TRBJ2-7	-	TRBV7-8	CASSLVGEQYF
TRBJ1-5	few	TRBV21-1	CASRSRDQPQHF
TRBJ1-2	once	TRBV7-8	CASSPTGPDYGYTF
TRBJ1-1	-	TRBV29-1	CSVDRQGEAFF
TRBJ2-7	-	TRBV5-4	CASSPGQGAYEQYF